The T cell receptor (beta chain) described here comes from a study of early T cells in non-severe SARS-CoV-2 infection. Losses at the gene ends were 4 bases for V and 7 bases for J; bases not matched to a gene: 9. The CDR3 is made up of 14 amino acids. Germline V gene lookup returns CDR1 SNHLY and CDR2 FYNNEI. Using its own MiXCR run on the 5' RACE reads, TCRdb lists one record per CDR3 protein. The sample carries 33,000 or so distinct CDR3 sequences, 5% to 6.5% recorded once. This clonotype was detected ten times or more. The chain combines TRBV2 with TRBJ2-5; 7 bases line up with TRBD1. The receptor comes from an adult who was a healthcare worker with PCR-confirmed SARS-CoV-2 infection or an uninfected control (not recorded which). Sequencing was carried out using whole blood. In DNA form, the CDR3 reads TGTGCCAGCAGTGTAGGACAGGCCATGGGGACCCAGTACTTC. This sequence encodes CASSVGQAMGTQYF. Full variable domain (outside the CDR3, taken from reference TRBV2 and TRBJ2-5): EPEVTQTPSHQVTQMGQEVILRCVPISNHLYFYWYRQILGQKVEFLVSFYNNEISEKSEIFDDQFSVERPDGSNFTLKIRSTKLEDSAMYFCASSVGQAMGTQYFGPGTRLLVL.